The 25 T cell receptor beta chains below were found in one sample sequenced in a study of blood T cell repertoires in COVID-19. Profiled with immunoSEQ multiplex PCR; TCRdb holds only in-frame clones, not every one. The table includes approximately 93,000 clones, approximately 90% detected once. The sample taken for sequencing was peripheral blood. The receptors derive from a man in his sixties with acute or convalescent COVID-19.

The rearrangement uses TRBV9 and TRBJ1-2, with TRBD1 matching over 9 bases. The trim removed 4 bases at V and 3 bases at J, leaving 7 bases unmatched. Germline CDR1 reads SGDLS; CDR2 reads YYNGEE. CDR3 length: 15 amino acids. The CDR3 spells CASSPGQGGDYGYTF. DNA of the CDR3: TGTGCCAGCAGCCCGGGACAGGGAGGGGACTATGGCTACACCTTC.

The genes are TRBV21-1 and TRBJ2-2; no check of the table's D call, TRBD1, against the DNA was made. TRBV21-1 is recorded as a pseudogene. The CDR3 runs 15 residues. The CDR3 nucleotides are TGTGCCAGCAGCAAAGTTGGGACATTGGACGGGGAGCTGTTTTTT. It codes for CASSKVGTLDGELFF.

The CDR3 DNA follows: TGCGCCAGCAGCTCGGATGGGACACTACTTGATGGCGGGGAGCTGTTTTTT. This sequence encodes CASSSDGTLLDGGELFF. The gene calls are TRBV5-1 and TRBJ2-2, with TRBD1 as a possible D gene (6 bases). V shed 3 bases and J shed 7 bases, with 22 bases lying between them. There are 17 residues in the CDR3. Per the germline V gene, CDR1 is SGHRS and CDR2 is YFSETQ.

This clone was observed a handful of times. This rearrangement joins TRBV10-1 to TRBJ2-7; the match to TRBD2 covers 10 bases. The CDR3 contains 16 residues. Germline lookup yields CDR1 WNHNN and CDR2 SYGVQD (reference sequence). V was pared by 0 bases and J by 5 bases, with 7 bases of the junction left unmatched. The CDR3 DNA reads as TGCGCCAGCAGTGAGTCGAGGGCTAGCGGGAGCCACGAGCAGTACTTC. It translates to CASSESRASGSHEQYF.

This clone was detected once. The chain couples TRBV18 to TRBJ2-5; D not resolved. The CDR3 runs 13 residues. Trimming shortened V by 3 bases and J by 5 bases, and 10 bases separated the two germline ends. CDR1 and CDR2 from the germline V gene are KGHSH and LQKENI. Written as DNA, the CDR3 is TGTGCCAGCTCACCTAAGATAGTGGAGACCCAGTACTTC. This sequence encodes CASSPKIVETQYF.

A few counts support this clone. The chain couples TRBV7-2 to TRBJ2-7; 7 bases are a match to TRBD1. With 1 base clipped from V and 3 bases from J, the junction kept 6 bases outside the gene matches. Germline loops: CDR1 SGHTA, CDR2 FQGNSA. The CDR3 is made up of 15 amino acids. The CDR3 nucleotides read TGTGCCAGCAGCTTAGAGGCACAGGGGATCTACGAGCAGTACTTC. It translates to CASSLEAQGIYEQYF.

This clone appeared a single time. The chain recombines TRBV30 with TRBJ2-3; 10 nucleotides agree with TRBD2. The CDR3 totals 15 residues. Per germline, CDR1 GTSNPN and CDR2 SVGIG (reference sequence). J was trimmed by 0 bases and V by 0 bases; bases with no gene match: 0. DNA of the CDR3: TGTGCCTGGAGTGTACTAGCGGGGAGCACAGATACGCAGTATTTT. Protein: CAWSVLAGSTDTQYF.

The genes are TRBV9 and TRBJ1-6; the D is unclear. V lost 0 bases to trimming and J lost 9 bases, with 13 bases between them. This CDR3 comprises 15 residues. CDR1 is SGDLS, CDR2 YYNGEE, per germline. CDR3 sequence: CASSVAQEPVSPLHF. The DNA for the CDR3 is TGTGCCAGCAGCGTAGCTCAGGAACCGGTTTCACCCCTCCACTTT.

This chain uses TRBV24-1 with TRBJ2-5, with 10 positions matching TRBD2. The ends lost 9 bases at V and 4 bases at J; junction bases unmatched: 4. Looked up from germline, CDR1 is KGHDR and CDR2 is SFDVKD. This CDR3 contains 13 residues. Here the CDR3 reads CATSKRGGETQYF. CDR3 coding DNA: TGTGCCACCTCAAAGCGGGGGGGAGAGACCCAGTACTTC.

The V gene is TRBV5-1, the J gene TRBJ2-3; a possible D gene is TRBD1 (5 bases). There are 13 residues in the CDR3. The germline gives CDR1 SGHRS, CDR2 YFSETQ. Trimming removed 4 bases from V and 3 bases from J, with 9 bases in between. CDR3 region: CASSPDRTDTQYF. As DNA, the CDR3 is TGCGCCAGCAGCCCCGACAGAACAGATACGCAGTATTTT.

This CDR3 reads CASSQVQGANSPLHF. CDR3 in DNA: TGTGCCAGCAGCCAGGTCCAGGGGGCCAATTCACCCCTCCACTTT. This chain links TRBV3-1 (or the pseudogene TRBV3-2) with TRBJ1-6; 8 positions agree with TRBD1. J lost 7 bases, V lost 3 bases, and 5 bases had no gene match. CDR3 length: 15 amino acids. Germline CDR1 LGHDT, CDR2 YNNKEL (reference sequence).

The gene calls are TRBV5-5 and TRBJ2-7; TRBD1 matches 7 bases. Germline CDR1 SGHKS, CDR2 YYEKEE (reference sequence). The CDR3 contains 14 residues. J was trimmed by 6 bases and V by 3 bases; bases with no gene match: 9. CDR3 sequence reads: CASSSTDRVGEQYF. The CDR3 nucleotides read TGTGCCAGCAGCTCCACCGACAGGGTTGGCGAGCAGTACTTC.

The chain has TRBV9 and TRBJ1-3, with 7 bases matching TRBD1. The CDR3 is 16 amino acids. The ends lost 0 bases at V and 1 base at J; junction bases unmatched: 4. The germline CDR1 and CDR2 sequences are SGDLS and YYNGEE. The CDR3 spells CASSVAGTVSGNTIYF. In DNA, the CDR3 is TGTGCCAGCAGCGTAGCGGGGACAGTGTCTGGAAACACCATATATTTT.

The CDR3 region is CASSEVDSANTGELFF. CDR3 bases: TGTGCCAGCAGTGAAGTGGATAGCGCGAACACCGGGGAGCTGTTTTTT. The chain has TRBV2 and TRBJ2-2, with D maybe TRBD2 (5 bases). Trimming stripped 1 base from V and 0 bases from J, with 9 bases between. Germline V gene data show CDR1 as SNHLY and CDR2 as FYNNEI. The CDR3 has 16 amino acids. The entire variable domain, with the rest obtained from reference TRBV2 and TRBJ2-2, is as follows: EPEVTQTPSHQVTQMGQEVILRCVPISNHLYFYWYRQILGQKVEFLVSFYNNEISEKSEIFDDQFSVERPDGSNFTLKIRSTKLEDSAMYFCASSEVDSANTGELFFGEGSRLTVL.

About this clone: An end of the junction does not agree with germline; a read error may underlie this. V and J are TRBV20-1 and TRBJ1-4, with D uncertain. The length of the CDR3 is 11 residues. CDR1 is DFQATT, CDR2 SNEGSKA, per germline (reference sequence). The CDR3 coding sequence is TGCAGTGCTAGAGATCTCGTCGGACTTCTTTTT. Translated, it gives CSARDLVGLLF.

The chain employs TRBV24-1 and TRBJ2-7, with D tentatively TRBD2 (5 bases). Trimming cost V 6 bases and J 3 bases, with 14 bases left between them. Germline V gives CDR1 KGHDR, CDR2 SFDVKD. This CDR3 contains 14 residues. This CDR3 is CATSSRAEDYEQYF. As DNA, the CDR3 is TGTGCCACCAGTTCTAGAGCGGAGGACTACGAGCAGTACTTC.

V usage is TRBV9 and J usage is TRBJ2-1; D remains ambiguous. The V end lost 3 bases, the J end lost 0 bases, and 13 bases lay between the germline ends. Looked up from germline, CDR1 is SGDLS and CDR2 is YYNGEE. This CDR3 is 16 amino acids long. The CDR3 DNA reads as TGTGCCAGCAGCGCAGTAGGAGTTAGCTCCTACAATGAGCAGTTCTTC. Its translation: CASSAVGVSSYNEQFF.

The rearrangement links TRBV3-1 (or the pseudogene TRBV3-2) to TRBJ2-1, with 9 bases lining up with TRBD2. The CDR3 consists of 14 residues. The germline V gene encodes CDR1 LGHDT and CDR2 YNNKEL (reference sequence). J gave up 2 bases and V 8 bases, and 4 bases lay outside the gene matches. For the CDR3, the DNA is TGTGCCAGCGCCAAGCGGGGGGCCTACAATGAGCAGTTCTTC. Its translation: CASAKRGAYNEQFF.

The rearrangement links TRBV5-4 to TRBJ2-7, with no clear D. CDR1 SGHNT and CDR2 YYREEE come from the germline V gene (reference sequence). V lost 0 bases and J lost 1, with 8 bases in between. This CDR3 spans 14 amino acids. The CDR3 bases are TGTGCCAGCAGCTTGGACTTTTCTTCCTACGAGCAGTACTTC. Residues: CASSLDFSSYEQYF.

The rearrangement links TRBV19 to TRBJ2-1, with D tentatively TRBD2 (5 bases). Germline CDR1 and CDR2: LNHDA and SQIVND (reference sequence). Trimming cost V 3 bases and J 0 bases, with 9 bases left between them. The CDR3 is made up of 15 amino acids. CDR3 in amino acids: CASSISASSYNEQFF. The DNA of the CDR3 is TGTGCCAGTAGTATTAGCGCGAGCTCCTACAATGAGCAGTTCTTC.

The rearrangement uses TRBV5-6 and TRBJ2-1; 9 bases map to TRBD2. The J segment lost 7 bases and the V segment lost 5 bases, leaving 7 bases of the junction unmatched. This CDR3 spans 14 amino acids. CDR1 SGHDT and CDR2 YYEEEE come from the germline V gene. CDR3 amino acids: CASRGLAGTNEQFF. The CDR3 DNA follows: TGTGCCAGCAGGGGCCTAGCGGGAACGAATGAGCAGTTCTTC.

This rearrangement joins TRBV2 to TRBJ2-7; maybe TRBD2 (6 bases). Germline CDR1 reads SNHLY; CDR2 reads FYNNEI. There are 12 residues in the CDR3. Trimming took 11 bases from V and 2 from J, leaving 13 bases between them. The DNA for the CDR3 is TGTGCCGGGGGGACTGGCACCTACGAGCAGTACTTC. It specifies CAGGTGTYEQYF.

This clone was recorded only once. The chain's CDR3 is CASSQDLTRAEAFF. In DNA form, the CDR3 reads TGTGCCAGCAGCCAAGATCTAACGAGAGCTGAAGCTTTCTTT. This rearrangement joins TRBV4-2 to TRBJ1-1; D uncertain. The V and J ends lost 0 bases and 6 bases respectively, with 11 bases between them. Per the germline V gene, CDR1 is LGHNA and CDR2 is YNFKEQ. This CDR3 is built from 14 residues.

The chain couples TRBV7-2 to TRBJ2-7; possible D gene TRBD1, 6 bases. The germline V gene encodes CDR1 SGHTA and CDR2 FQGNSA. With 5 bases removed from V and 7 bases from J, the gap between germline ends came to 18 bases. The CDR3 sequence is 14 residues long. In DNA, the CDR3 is TGTGCCAGCAGCACCCGGCCGGGACAAAAGGAGCAGTACTTC. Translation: CASSTRPGQKEQYF. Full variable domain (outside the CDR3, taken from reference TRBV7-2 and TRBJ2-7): GAGVSQSPSNKVTEKGKDVELRCDPISGHTALYWYRQSLGQGLEFLIYFQGNSAPDKSGLPSDRFSAERTGGSVSTLTIQRTQQEDSAVYLCASSTRPGQKEQYFGPGTRLTVT.

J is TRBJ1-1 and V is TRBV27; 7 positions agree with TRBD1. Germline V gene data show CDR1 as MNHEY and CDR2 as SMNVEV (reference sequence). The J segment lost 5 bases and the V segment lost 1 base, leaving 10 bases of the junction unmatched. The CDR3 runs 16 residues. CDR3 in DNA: TGTGCCAGCAGTTTATATTTTGCGACAGGGATGACTGAAGCTTTCTTT. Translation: CASSLYFATGMTEAFF.